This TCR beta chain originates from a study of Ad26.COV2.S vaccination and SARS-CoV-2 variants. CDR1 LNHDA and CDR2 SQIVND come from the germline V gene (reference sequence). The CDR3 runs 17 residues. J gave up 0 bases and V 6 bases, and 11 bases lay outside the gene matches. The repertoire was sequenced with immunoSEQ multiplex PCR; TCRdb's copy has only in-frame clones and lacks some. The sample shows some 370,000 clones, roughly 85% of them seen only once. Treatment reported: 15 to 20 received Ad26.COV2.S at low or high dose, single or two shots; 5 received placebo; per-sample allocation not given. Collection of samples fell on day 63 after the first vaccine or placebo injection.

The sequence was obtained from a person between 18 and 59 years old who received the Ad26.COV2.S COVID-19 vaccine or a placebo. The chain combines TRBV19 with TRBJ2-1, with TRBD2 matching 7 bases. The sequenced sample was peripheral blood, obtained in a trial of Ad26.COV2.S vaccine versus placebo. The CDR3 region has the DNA TGTGCCAGTAGCCTCTTCCCTAGCGGTAGCTCCTACAATGAGCAGTTCTTC. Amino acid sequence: CASSLFPSGSSYNEQFF. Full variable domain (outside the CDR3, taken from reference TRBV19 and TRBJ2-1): DGGITQSPKYLFRKEGQNVTLSCEQNLNHDAMYWYRQDPGQGLRLIYYSQIVNDFQKGDIAEGYSVSREKKESFPLTVTSAQKNPTAFYLCASSLFPSGSSYNEQFFGPGTRLTVL.